The 2 T cell receptor beta chains in this list originate from one sample, sequenced in a study of T cells in Graves' hyperthyroidism and ophthalmopathy. There were TCR beta CDR3 regions amplified from RNA transcripts. Using the HTBI primer set, a first-round RT-PCR was run on the TCR CDR3. TCRdb fed the multiplex PCR reads into MiXCR, producing one record per CDR3 protein. The sample has some 370,000 distinct CDR3 sequences; about 17% are singletons. The sequencing sample was made of blood. The receptors originated from a woman in her twenties or thirties with Graves' hyperthyroidism that later progressed to Graves' ophthalmopathy.

This clonotype was detected only a few times. The genes are TRBV20-1 and TRBJ2-5; 9 positions agree with TRBD1. With 7 bases clipped from V and 5 bases from J, the junction kept 8 bases outside the gene matches. In germline, CDR1 is DFQATT, CDR2 SNEGSKA (reference sequence). The CDR3 loop spans 13 amino acids. Written as DNA, the CDR3 is TGCAGTGGGGACAGGGAGGACCGGGAGACCCAGTACTTC. Residues: CSGDREDRETQYF.

This clonotype was seen repeatedly, ten times or more. The chain has TRBV18 and TRBJ1-5, with D perhaps matching TRBD1 (5 bases). Trimming pared 5 bases from V and 0 bases from J, leaving 11 bases between. This CDR3 contains 15 residues. CDR1 and CDR2 (germline): KGHSH, LQKENI. In DNA form, the CDR3 reads TGTGCCAGCTCAGCCGGGACTGATAGCAATCAGCCCCAGCATTTT. Protein: CASSAGTDSNQPQHF.